The sequence of this TCR beta chain was determined in a study of cytomegalovirus exposure and HLA in healthy donors (dated by TCRdb to about 2017). In terms of the full investigation: An earlier analysis of several hundred of the donors reported 250 to 350 Gb of sequence data and roughly 110 million unique TCR beta sequences from about 179 million T cells. Approximately 310 gigabases of sequencing data and tens of millions of unique TCR sequences made up an early release that covered some 640 HLA-typed donors. Of the roughly 410 genotyped donors, more than 75% were placed in the genetic ancestry cluster associated with self-reported Caucasian donors. The study aimed to test whether cataloging public T cell receptors could reveal signatures of past pathogen exposure. The study used immunosequencing to profile the T cell repertoires of 670 or so subjects and linked those repertoires to cytomegalovirus serostatus. A separate validation cohort of some 130 different subjects was used in addition to the roughly 700-subject first cohort. To predict cytomegalovirus infection status, the study combined high-throughput TCR immunosequencing, statistical association of individual TCRs with disease status, and machine learning. To study patterns of TCR occurrence, a later analysis re-analyzed previously published TCR beta repertoires from 666 donors and added high-resolution HLA genotyping. The later analysis used no new phenotypic data to find candidate immune exposures, relying instead on TCR beta sequences and their occurrence across donors. To decide whether each TCR beta V gene segment behaved as functional or pseudogenic, an earlier analysis of 587 of the donors relied on high-throughput TCR beta sequencing. Donor age, sex, ethnicity and CMV serostatus were collected together with the repertoire data. A later genetic analysis took genome-wide SNP genotypes for about 65% of the 666 donors and used that subset as a discovery cohort. Every repertoire in the discovery cohort had been generated on one and the same sequencing platform. HLA typing covered class I and class II loci at four-digit resolution. The number of typed donors differed by locus: 629-630 for A, B, C, DRB1 and DQB1; 522 for DQA1; 606 for DPA1; and around 470 for DPB1. Roughly 5 DR-DQ haplotypes were handled as single units for association and clustering, since linkage in the cohort was strong. Among around 400 genotyped donors of the cohort, an average of approximately 240,000 unique TCR beta nucleotide sequences was sequenced per donor, of which about 20% were non-productive. The paper as a whole reports these results and caveats: The study listed over 150 TCR beta chains as associated with cytomegalovirus. Roughly uniform sequencing depth across donors was assumed in presence/absence analyses, although this assumption may not hold. About 17 rarely observed V segments, including chromosome 9 orphons, were excluded from the earlier analysis of 550 to 700 of the donors because counts were too low. The sequencing pipeline was judged likely to have produced a cluster of highly shared sequence variants as a technical artifact. Because the 87-base-pair reads could not distinguish some IMGT-functional V segments, including TRBV6-2 and TRBV6-3, those segments were excluded. Correlated functional status among segregating V segments might reflect linkage disequilibrium, but an unknown experimental factor could not be ruled out. The authors suggested that the approach could potentially be extended to other disease states and immunological phenotypes. The only immune exposure information available for the cohort was CMV serostatus. In a later analysis, HLA-associated TCR beta chains showed more clonal expansion and lower generation probabilities than non-associated chains that were equally common. Specific HLA alleles were associated with more than 15,000 TCR beta sequences at a false discovery rate of 0.05 in a later analysis. Assigning TCR associations to individual alleles was difficult when HLA alleles, especially DR and DQ, strongly co-occurred. The classifier was reported to diagnose cytomegalovirus status with high specificity and sensitivity in both the original cohort and the validation cohort. According to a later analysis, TCR association rates differed among HLA loci, with DRB1 alleles showing the most associated TCRs and HLA-C alleles showing the fewest. A later analysis found that most CMV-associated TCR beta chains appeared HLA-restricted, with HLA associations seemingly driven largely by CMV exposure. A further reported finding was that TCR beta sequences accurately predicted the HLA-A and HLA-B alleles for most subjects in the first cohort. In an earlier analysis of more than 500 of the donors, most TCR beta V segments appeared in productive rearrangements about 87% or about 30% of the time, broadly matching IMGT annotations. A later analysis reported that several top co-occurrence clusters appeared linked to parvovirus B19, influenza, CMV and Epstein-Barr virus. Most TCR sequences were observed very rarely across donors, whereas some public TCRs were present in many individuals. A few of the identified cytomegalovirus-associated TCR beta chains were confirmed in vitro to be specific for cytomegalovirus antigens. In this cohort, only TCR beta chains were sequenced, and detectable features were limited by the absence of alpha or paired-chain data. V-gene and J-gene trimming of TCR beta chains was associated with a missense DCLRE1C variant in a later genetic analysis, and the association was replicated in an independent cohort. Because HLA typing was unavailable for some donors at each locus, only the typed subset was used in association tests. Compared with the roughly 700-donor mean, donors in an Asian-associated ancestry cluster had fewer N-insertions in productive TCRs, according to a later genetic analysis.

Ends trimmed: V by 3 bases, J by 5 bases; bases unmatched to a gene: 11. The CDR3 spans 16 residues, from the cysteine through the phenylalanine. The DNA shown is the 48-base CDR3, in frame from base 1. Reading the germline V gene gives CDR1 SGDLS and CDR2 YYNGEE. About this clone: The specificity of this receptor is unknown. No qualities accompany the bases; no much larger clone lies one base away.

The cohort consisted of hundreds of healthy bone marrow donors. All cohort members were sampled while nominally healthy, although unrecorded immune exposures were likely present. The donor was CMV seropositive and belonged to the group of 250 to 300 seropositive cohort members. A peripheral blood sample was provided by each donor, and peripheral blood mononuclear cells were used for TCR beta sequencing. Genomic DNA extraction from the blood cell samples was performed with the Qiagen DNeasy Blood Extraction Kit. Libraries were constructed by the immunoSEQ multiplex PCR assay. For the multiplex PCR, a mixture combining 60 forward primers for TCR Vbeta segments and 13 reverse primers for TCR Jbeta segments was used. Amplification of the CDR3 region of rearranged TCR beta genes was performed with a multiplex PCR assay on genomic DNA. Amplified TCR beta libraries were sequenced as 87-base-pair reads on the Illumina HiSeq System. In the paper's pipeline: Across the 670 or so repertoires, a later analysis counted tens of millions of unique TCR beta chains, some 11 million of which were shared by at least two donors. Raw reads were error-corrected and collapsed into unique sequences by a nearest-neighbor algorithm in which closely related sequences were merged to remove PCR and sequencing errors. V, D and J gene segments were assigned by aligning CDR3 sequences to IMGT reference sequences. For a sequence to be retained, a match of at least six nucleotides was required to both a V gene segment and a J gene segment. A rearrangement counted as productive if the CDR3 had no stop codons and remained in frame with V and J, and every other rearrangement counted as non-productive. Following IMGT convention, CDR3 was defined as the stretch from the second conserved V-encoded cysteine to the conserved J-encoded phenylalanine. The earlier analysis of about 620 of the donors excluded sequences that lacked an unambiguous match to a single V gene segment. In an earlier analysis of several hundred of the donors, V segments were called functional above 56.7% productive rearrangements and were called segregating when the between-donor standard deviation exceeded 5%. To diagnose cytomegalovirus status from the catalog of TCR beta chain sequences, a statistical classification framework was built. V and J gene assignment, in a later analysis, came from comparing TCR nucleotide sequences with IMGT/GENE-DB human TR gene sequences. The TCRdist pipeline was used in a later analysis to assign CDR3 sequences and most-parsimonious VDJ recombination scenarios. In a later analysis, each TCR beta chain was defined by its CDR3 amino acid sequence together with its V-gene family, and reads lacking a unique V-gene family were excluded. In a later analysis, some 600 highly shared, low-generation-probability nucleotide sequences were removed to address suspected cross-contamination and a sequencing artifact. A later analysis calculated a clonal expansion index for each public chain from normalized within-repertoire ranks of inferred template counts. A later analysis computed generation probabilities with a VDJ recombination model fitted to out-of-frame rearrangements, and checked the results against IGoR. In a later analysis, hypergeometric tests were used to score TCR-TCR, TCR-HLA and TCR-CMV co-occurrence, with a repertoire-size bias correction applied to TCR pairs. To estimate false discovery rates, a later analysis permuted the HLA or CMV assignments 20 times. In a later analysis, co-occurring TCRs were grouped using DBSCAN, and TCRdist sequence similarity was added for clustering within HLA-allele-positive subsets. Co-occurrence clustering excluded repertoires with fewer than 30,000 or more than 120,000 public chains, plus five with anomalous nucleotide sharing. As stored in TCRdb, this immuneACCESS dataset retains in-frame rearrangements with V and J assigned. A fraction of the clones does not appear; measured against another copy, unresolved V genes explain less than half of the discrepancy, and the remainder lacks a known reason. Clone size and V and J calls were adopted from that table, with D and trimming inferred from the DNA. This sample gives about 190,000 clones in total; approximately 70% of them show up just once. Less than 4% of the sample comes from the top ten.

The receptor was isolated from a woman between 25 and 40 years old in good health and CMV-seropositive. The sequencing input was PBMCs. The rearranged chain carries TRBV9 and TRBJ2-1; TRBD2 agrees with 7 junctional bases. CDR3 sequence: CASSGRVSGGNNEQFF. The DNA sequence reads TGTGCCAGCAGCGGTAGGGTGTCGGGAGGAAACAATGAGCAGTTCTTC.